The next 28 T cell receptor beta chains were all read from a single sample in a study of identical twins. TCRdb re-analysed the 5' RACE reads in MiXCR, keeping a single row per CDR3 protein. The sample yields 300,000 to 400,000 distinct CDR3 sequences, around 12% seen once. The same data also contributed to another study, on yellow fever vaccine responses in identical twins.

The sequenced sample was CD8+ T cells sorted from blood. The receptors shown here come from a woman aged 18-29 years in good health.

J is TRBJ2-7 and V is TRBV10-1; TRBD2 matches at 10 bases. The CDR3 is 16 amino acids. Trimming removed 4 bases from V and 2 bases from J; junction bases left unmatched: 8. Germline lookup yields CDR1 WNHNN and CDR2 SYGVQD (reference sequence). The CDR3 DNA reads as TGCGCCAGCAGTGGCCTAGCGGGAGTACTTCCCTACGAGCAGTACTTC. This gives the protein CASSGLAGVLPYEQYF.

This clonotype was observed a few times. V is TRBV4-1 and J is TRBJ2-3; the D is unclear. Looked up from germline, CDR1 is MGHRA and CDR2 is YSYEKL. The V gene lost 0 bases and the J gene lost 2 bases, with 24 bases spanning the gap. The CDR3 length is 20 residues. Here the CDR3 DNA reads TGCGCCAGCAGCCAAGATTCTGCACGGTCCCTTCTCACAGCCACAGATACGCAGTATTTT. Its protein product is CASSQDSARSLLTATDTQYF.

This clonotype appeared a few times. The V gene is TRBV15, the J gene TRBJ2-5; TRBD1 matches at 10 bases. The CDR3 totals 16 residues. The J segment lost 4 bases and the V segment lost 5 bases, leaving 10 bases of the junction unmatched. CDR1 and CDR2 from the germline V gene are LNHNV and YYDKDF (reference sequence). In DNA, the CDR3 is TGTGCCACCAGCGCATCCGGGACAGGGGTTTCAGAGACCCAGTACTTC. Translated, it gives CATSASGTGVSETQYF.

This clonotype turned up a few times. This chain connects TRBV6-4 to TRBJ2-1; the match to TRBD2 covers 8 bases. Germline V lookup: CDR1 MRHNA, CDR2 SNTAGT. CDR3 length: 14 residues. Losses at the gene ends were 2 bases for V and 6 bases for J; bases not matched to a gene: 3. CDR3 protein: CASSDAGGANEQFF. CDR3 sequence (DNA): TGTGCCAGCAGTGACGCCGGGGGGGCCAATGAGCAGTTCTTC.

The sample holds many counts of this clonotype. The CDR3 region has the DNA TGCAGCGTTGAACGGGCGGGGGCGGATTCGGATGAGCAGTTCTTC. Translated: CSVERAGADSDEQFF. The J gene is TRBJ2-1, the V gene TRBV29-1; D perhaps matches TRBD2 (7 bases). The ends were cut back, 2 bases at V and 8 bases at J, with 19 bases in the middle. CDR3 length: 15 residues. CDR1 and CDR2 (germline): SQVTM, ANQGSEA.

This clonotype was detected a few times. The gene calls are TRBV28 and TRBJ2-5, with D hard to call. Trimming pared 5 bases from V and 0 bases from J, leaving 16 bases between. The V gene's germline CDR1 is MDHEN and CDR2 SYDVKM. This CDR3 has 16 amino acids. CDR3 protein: CASSPRPAMYQETQYF. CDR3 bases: TGTGCCAGCAGTCCCCGACCGGCTATGTACCAAGAGACCCAGTACTTC.

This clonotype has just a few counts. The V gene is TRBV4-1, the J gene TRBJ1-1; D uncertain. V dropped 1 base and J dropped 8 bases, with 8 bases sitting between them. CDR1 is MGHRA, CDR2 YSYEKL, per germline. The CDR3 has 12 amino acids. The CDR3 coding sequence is TGCGCCAGCAGCCAAGGGGGATGGGAAGCTTTCTTT. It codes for CASSQGGWEAFF.

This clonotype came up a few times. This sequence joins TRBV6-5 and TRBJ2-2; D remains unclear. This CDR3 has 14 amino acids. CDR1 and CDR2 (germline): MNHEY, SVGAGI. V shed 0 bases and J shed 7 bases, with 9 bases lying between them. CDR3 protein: CASSYSNGGGELFF. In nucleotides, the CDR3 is TGTGCCAGCAGTTACTCGAATGGTGGCGGGGAGCTGTTTTTT.

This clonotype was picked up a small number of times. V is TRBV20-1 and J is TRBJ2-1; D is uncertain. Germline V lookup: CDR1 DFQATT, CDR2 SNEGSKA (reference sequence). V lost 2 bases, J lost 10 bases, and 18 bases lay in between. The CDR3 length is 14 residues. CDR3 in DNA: TGCAGTGCTAGACTGGGCGGCACTACCGAAGAGCAGTTCTTC. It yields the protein CSARLGGTTEEQFF.

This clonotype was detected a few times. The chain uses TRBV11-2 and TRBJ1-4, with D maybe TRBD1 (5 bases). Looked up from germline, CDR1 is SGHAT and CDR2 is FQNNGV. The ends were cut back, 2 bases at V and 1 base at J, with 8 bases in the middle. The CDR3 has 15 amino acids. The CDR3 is CASSLTGGTNEKLFF. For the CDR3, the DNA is TGTGCCAGCAGCTTAACGGGGGGAACTAATGAAAAACTGTTTTTT.

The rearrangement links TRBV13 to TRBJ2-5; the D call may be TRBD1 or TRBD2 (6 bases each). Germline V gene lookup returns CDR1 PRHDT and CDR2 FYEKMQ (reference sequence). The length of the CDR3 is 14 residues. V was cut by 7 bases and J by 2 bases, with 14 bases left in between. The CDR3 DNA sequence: TGTGCCAGCACCGAGAGGGGGGAACAAGAGACCCAGTACTTC. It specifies CASTERGEQETQYF.

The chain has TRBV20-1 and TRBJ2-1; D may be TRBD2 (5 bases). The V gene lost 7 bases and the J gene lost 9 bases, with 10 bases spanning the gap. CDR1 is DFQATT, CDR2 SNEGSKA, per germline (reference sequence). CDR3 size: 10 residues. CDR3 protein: CSVPRGEQFF. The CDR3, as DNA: TGCAGTGTCCCACGGGGTGAGCAGTTCTTC.

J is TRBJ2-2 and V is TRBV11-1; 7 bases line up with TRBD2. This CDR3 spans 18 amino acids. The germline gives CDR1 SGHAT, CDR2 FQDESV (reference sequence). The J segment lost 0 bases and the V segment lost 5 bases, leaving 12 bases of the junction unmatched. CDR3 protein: CASSALWGGGTNTGELFF. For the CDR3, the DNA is TGTGCCAGCAGCGCCCTGTGGGGCGGGGGTACGAACACCGGGGAGCTGTTTTTT.

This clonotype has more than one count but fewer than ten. CDR3 sequence reads: CASSTIAGHTDTQYF. As DNA, the CDR3 is TGTGCCAGTAGTACTATAGCGGGCCACACAGATACGCAGTATTTT. The rearrangement joins TRBV19 to TRBJ2-3, with TRBD2 matching 7 bases. With V trimmed by 4 bases and J by 2 bases, 6 bases remained unmatched. The CDR3 sequence is 15 residues long. Germline assignment: CDR1 LNHDA and CDR2 SQIVND (reference sequence).

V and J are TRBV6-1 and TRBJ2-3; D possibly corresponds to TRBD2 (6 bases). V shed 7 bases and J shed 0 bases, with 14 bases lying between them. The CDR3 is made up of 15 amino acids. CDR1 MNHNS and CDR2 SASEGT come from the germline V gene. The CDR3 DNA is TGTGCCAGCACTCTAGCAGGGACTAGCACAGATACGCAGTATTTT. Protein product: CASTLAGTSTDTQYF.

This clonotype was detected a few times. CDR3 sequence reads: CATSTVYNEQFF. In DNA form, the CDR3 reads TGTGCCACCAGCACGGTTTACAATGAGCAGTTCTTC. The chain employs TRBV15 and TRBJ2-1; D remains ambiguous. Per the germline V gene, CDR1 is LNHNV and CDR2 is YYDKDF (reference sequence). The CDR3 totals 12 residues. The V gene lost 4 bases and the J gene lost 4 bases, with 5 bases spanning the gap.

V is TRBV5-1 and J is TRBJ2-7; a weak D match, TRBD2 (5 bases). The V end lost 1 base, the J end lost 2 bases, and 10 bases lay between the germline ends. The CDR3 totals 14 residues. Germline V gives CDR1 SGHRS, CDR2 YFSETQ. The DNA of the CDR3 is TGCGCCAGCAGCTTGAACCCGGGGACCTACGAGCAGTACGTC. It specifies CASSLNPGTYEQYV.

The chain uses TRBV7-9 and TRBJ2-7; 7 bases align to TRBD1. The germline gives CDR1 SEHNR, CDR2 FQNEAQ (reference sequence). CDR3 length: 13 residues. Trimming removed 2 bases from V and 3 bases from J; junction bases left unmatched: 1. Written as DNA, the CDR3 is TGTGCCAGCAGCTTACCAGGGGGCTACGAGCAGTACTTC. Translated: CASSLPGGYEQYF.

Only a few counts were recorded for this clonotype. CDR3 residues: CASSLLGAGDEQYF. CDR3 nucleotides: TGTGCCAGCAGCTTACTGGGAGCCGGCGACGAGCAGTACTTC. The chain couples TRBV7-2 to TRBJ2-7; the D gene is possibly TRBD2 (5 bases). Per the germline V gene, CDR1 is SGHTA and CDR2 is FQGNSA. The V end was cut by 2 bases, the J end by 5 bases, with 13 bases between. The CDR3 spans 14 residues.

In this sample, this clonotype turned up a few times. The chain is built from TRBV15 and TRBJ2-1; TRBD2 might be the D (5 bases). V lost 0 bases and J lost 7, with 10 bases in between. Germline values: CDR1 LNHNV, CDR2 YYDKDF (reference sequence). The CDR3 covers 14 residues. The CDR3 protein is CATSRDLAGNEQFF. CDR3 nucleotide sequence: TGTGCCACCAGCAGAGATCTGGCGGGTAATGAGCAGTTCTTC.

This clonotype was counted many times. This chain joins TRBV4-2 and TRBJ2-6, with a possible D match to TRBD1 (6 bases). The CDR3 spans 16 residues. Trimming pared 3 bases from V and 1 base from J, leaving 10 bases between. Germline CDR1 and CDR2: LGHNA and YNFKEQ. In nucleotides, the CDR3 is TGTGCCAGCAGCCACGATACAGGGTCTGGGGCCAACGTCCTGACTTTC. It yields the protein CASSHDTGSGANVLTF.

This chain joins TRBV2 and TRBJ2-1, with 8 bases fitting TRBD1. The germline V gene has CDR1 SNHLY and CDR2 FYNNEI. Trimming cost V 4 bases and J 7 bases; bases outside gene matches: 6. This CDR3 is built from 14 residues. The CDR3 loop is CASSGQGIWNEQFF. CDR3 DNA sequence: TGTGCCAGCAGTGGACAGGGGATTTGGAATGAGCAGTTCTTC.

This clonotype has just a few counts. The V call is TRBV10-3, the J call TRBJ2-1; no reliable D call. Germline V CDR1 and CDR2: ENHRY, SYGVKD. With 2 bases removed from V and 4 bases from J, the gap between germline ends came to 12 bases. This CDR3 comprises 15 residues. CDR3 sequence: CAISEVPVMYNEQFF. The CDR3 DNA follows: TGTGCCATCAGTGAGGTCCCCGTGATGTACAATGAGCAGTTCTTC.

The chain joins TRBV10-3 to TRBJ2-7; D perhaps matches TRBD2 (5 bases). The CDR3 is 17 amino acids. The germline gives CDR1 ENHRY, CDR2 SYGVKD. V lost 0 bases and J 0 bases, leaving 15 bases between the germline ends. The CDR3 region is CAISESRLALSSYEQYF. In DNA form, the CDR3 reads TGTGCCATCAGTGAGTCGAGGCTAGCCCTGAGCTCCTACGAGCAGTACTTC.

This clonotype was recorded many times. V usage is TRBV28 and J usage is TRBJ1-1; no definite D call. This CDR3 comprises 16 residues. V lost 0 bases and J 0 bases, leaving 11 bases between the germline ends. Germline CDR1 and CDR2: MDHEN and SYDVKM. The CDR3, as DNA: TGTGCCAGCAGTTTATGCCTCATTTGCATGAACACTGAAGCTTTCTTT. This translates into CASSLCLICMNTEAFF.

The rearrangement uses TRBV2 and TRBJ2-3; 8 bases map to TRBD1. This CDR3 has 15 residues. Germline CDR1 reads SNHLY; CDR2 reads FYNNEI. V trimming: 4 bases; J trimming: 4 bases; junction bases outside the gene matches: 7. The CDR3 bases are TGTGCCAGCAGTGTGGCGGACAGGGTGGCAGATACGCAGTATTTT. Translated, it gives CASSVADRVADTQYF.

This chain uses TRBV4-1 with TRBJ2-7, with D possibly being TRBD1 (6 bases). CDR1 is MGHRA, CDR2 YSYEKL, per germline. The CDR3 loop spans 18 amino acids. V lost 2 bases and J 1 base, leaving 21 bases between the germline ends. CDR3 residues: CASSQFASRGVRSYEQYF. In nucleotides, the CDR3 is TGCGCCAGCAGCCAATTCGCGAGCAGGGGAGTTAGGTCCTACGAGCAGTACTTC.

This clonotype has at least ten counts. The CDR3: CASSQLAGVETQYF. The CDR3 bases are TGCGCCAGCAGCCAACTAGCGGGAGTGGAGACCCAGTACTTC. The genes are TRBV4-1 and TRBJ2-5; 10 bases line up with TRBD2. The CDR3 consists of 14 residues. The V and J ends lost 2 bases and 5 bases, in that order; junction bases with no gene match: 2. CDR1 and CDR2 (germline): MGHRA, YSYEKL.